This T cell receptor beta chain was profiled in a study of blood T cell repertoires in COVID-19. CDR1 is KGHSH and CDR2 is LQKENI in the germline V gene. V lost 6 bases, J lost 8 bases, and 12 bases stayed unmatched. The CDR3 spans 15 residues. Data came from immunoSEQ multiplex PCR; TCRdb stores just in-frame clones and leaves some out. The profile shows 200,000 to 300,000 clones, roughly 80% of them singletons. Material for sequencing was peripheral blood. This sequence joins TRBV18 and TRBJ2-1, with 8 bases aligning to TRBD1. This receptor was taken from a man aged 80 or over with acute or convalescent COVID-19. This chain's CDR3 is CASSIVGQGIHEQFF. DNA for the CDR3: TGTGCCAGCTCGATCGTCGGACAGGGAATACATGAGCAGTTCTTC.